Sequencing of this T cell receptor beta chain was carried out in a study of spatial heterogeneity in lung cancer. Whole-study context: The count of detected beta-chain sequences consistently exceeded that of alpha-chain sequences.

The study tagged each TCR cDNA molecule with a unique molecular identifier. TCRdb reanalysed the 5' RACE reads using MiXCR and keeps one entry per CDR3 protein. The table lists about 24,000 distinct CDR3 sequences, about 3% of them singletons. Time point reported: sample taken at primary tumor resection. Whole RNA from tumor, nontumor lung or frozen PBMC was sequenced unsorted. CDR1 DFQATT and CDR2 SNEGSKA come from the germline V gene (reference sequence). CDR3 length: 13 residues. This clonotype has a count of ten or more. V usage is TRBV20-1 and J usage is TRBJ2-7, with TRBD1 identical over 9 bases. Here the sequenced sample was PBMCs, taken at surgery. The sequence was collected from a female donor with early-stage non-small cell lung cancer. Written as DNA, the CDR3 is TGCAGCGTGTCCGGGACAGGGTACTACGAGCAGTACTTC. This codes for CSVSGTGYYEQYF.